This T cell receptor (beta chain) was recorded in a study of TIL therapy for anti-PD-1-resistant metastatic lung cancer (dated by TCRdb to the early 2020s). Regarding the research as a whole: Tumors were collected before any PD-1/PD-L1 blockade, after which patients were given nivolumab, and patients who progressed were given lymphodepletion, an infusion of expanded TIL and IL-2. Among the enrolled patients, the median age was approximately 56 years (range roughly 38-75), and the median tumor PD-L1 proportion score was less than 6.5%. Across the cohort, whole-exome sequencing showed a median non-synonymous tumor mutation burden of approximately 1.5 mutations per megabase. Most of the cohort had lung adenocarcinoma, including four EGFR-mutant tumors and two ALK-rearranged tumors, and half of the patients were either current or former smokers. Tumor and peripheral blood T cell receptor beta sequencing was used to track clonotypes across tumor, expanded TIL product and serial blood samples.

Concerning this clone: The clone's antigen remains unknown. Base qualities are missing; no much larger clone stands one base away.

The immunoSEQ v3 hsTCRB kit was used to amplify TCR beta CDR3 regions from genomic DNA through bias-controlled multiplex PCR. The TCR libraries were sequenced on an Illumina NextSeq 500 to roughly 2 million read pairs for survey level or about 4.5-6 million read pairs for deep level. On the authors' methods: The immunoSEQ Analyzer software assigned V, D and J genes, filtered out non-productive sequences, and reported clonality. To compare repertoires between infused TIL and blood, productive Simpson clonality was used along with the Morisita overlap index of productive TRB rearrangements. The absolute count of a clonotype in blood was estimated by multiplying the lymphocyte count by the CD3+ fraction and by the productive frequency of the clone. The table comes from immuneACCESS by way of TCRdb, which keeps in-frame sequences with V and J called. Part of the clones is missing from these tables; in studies checked, under half for an unresolved V gene and the rest for unknown reasons. Clone size and V and J calls were adopted from that table, with D and trimming inferred from the DNA. Counted in this sample were under 70,000 clones; 73% of them appeared once. The ten most abundant clones make up more than 1.5% of the sample.

From a lookup of the germline V gene (reference sequence), CDR1 and CDR2 are MNHEY and SMNVEV. V and J lose 6 bases and 7 bases, and a span of 11 bases separates them. The CDR3 has 12 amino acids, counting the end cysteine and phenylalanine. CDR3 DNA is the only sequence kept; it has 36 bases, read in frame from the first base. Here is what the overall study found, with its caveats: The baseline peripheral repertoire was partially replaced by infused TIL clonotypes, which then decayed over months, and persistence showed no apparent association with response. The cohort was highly selected, including more treatment-naive, never-smoker and oncogene-addicted patients than is typical, which limits generalizability. The study protocol defined all tumor marker inferences as exploratory.

What this sample's time point label stands for: pre-treatment sample, taken before nivolumab and TIL therapy. Adults with stage 4 NSCLC were enrolled in a dual-center phase I trial from 2017 to early 2020. Samples came from a single-arm, open-label phase I trial of tumor-infiltrating lymphocyte therapy with nivolumab in advanced non-small cell lung cancer. Blood mononuclear cells from EDTA tubes were isolated by Ficoll gradient, snap-frozen as pellets, and DNA was extracted with a Qiagen mini-prep kit. The specimen was blood, collected at baseline. The TCR comes from a person aged 25 to 85 with non-small cell lung cancer. The sequence is built from TRBV27 and TRBJ2-3, with no reliable assignment of the D segment. The nucleotides are TGTGCCAGCAGCGGGTATACGTATACGCAGTATTTT. Translated, this gives CASSGYTYTQYF.